This passage covers 30 T cell receptor beta chains from one sample sequenced in a study of CD8+CD57+ T cells in acquired aplastic anemia. Genomic DNA, serving as template, underwent TCR beta VDJ and CDR3 profiling. A single record per CDR3 protein comes from TCRdb applying MiXCR to the reads. The data contain roughly 150,000 distinct CDR3 sequences, approximately 44% of them singletons. The specimen was sorted CD4+, CD8+, or CD8+CD57+ T cells (not recorded which) from PBMCs. The origin of the receptors is a human donor in good health.

The CDR3 protein is CSARGGLAGGRTQYF. The CDR3 nucleotides are TGCAGTGCTAGAGGAGGACTAGCGGGGGGGCGAACCCAGTACTTC. This rearrangement joins TRBV20-1 to TRBJ2-5; 15 nucleotides agree with TRBD2. CDR3 length: 15 residues. The ends lost 1 base at V and 8 bases at J; junction bases unmatched: 5. Germline V gene lookup returns CDR1 DFQATT and CDR2 SNEGSKA (reference sequence).

This clonotype showed up many times. The chain links TRBV20-1 to TRBJ2-5; TRBD1 is a possible D gene (5 bases). V was trimmed by 3 bases and J by 5 bases, leaving 7 bases between them. Germline loops: CDR1 DFQATT, CDR2 SNEGSKA (reference sequence). The CDR3 has 11 residues. CDR3: CSARYRETQYF. CDR3 in DNA: TGCAGTGCTAGGTACAGGGAGACCCAGTACTTC.

In its sample, this clonotype ranks as medium-sized. J is TRBJ1-3 and V is TRBV29-1; D call uncertain. CDR1 is SQVTM, CDR2 ANQGSEA, per germline. This CDR3 spans 13 amino acids. Deletions cut 3 bases from V and 2 bases from J, with 8 bases between. DNA for the CDR3: TGCAGCGTTGAGTCCGGGCCTGGAAACACCATATATTTT. Protein product: CSVESGPGNTIYF.

The chain employs TRBV11-2 and TRBJ1-4, with 7 positions matching TRBD1. This CDR3 region has 17 residues. CDR1 is SGHAT, CDR2 FQNNGV, per germline. V shed 0 bases and J 0 bases; nucleotides not matched to a gene: 4. In nucleotides, the CDR3 is TGTGCCAGCAGCTTAGAAGGGACAGCTCCAACTAATGAAAAACTGTTTTTT. Translation gives CASSLEGTAPTNEKLFF.

A single count supports this clonotype. The chain has TRBV6-1 and TRBJ2-2, with 13 bases lining up with TRBD2. Germline V gene data show CDR1 as MNHNS and CDR2 as SASEGT. The CDR3 totals 16 residues. The ends lost 10 bases at V and 6 bases at J; junction bases unmatched: 11. The CDR3 spells CATNGGLAGVAGELFF. CDR3 coding DNA: TGTGCCACCAATGGAGGACTAGCGGGGGTGGCCGGGGAGCTGTTTTTT.

V and J are TRBV14 and TRBJ2-1; the match to TRBD2 covers 9 bases. Germline trimming cut 2 bases from V and 3 bases from J; bases unmatched to any gene: 14. CDR3 length equals 19 residues. Germline values: CDR1 SGHDN, CDR2 FVKESK. The CDR3 DNA is TGTGCCAGCAGCCAAAAGGTGGCGGGGGGGCCAATAAACTACAATGAGCAGTTCTTC. Amino acids: CASSQKVAGGPINYNEQFF. Variable domain in full (rest from reference TRBV14 and TRBJ2-1): EAGVTQFPSHSVIEKGQTVTLRCDPISGHDNLYWYRRVMGKEIKFLLHFVKESKQDESGMPNNRFLAERTGGTYSTLKVQPAELEDSGVYFCASSQKVAGGPINYNEQFFGPGTRLTVL.

The chain carries TRBV5-1 and TRBJ2-7, with TRBD1 matching over 7 bases. CDR1 and CDR2 (germline): SGHRS, YFSETQ. The CDR3 consists of 14 residues. With 0 bases clipped from V and 3 bases from J, the junction kept 3 bases outside the gene matches. The CDR3 here is CASSLGDRVYEQYF. In nucleotides, the CDR3 is TGCGCCAGCAGCTTGGGTGACAGGGTCTACGAGCAGTACTTC. Using reference TRBV5-1 and TRBJ2-7 for the parts outside the CDR3, the full variable domain is KAGVTQTPRYLIKTRGQQVTLSCSPISGHRSVSWYQQTPGQGLQFLFEYFSETQRNKGNFPGRFSGRQFSNSRSEMNVSTLELGDSALYLCASSLGDRVYEQYFGPGTRLTVT.

The chain uses TRBV2 and TRBJ1-1; 7 nucleotides align to TRBD1. Germline loops: CDR1 SNHLY, CDR2 FYNNEI. This CDR3 has 15 amino acids. The V segment lost 7 bases and the J segment 0 bases; nucleotides outside the gene matches: 8. CDR3 protein: CASTPAQGLNTEAFF. Here the CDR3 DNA reads TGTGCCAGCACCCCAGCACAGGGGCTGAACACTGAAGCTTTCTTT.

The chain recombines TRBV15 with TRBJ2-7; possibly TRBD2 for D (6 bases). The germline gives CDR1 LNHNV, CDR2 YYDKDF (reference sequence). The CDR3 consists of 15 residues. V was cut by 1 base and J by 2 bases, with 12 bases left in between. The DNA of the CDR3 is TGTGCCACCAGCAGAGGGGGAAGGGAGGCCTACGAGCAGTACTTC. Its protein is CATSRGGREAYEQYF.

The chain combines TRBV3-1 with TRBJ1-3; no clear D gene. V shed 3 bases and J shed 0 bases, with 9 bases lying between them. Germline CDR1 and CDR2: LGHDT and YNNKEL (reference sequence). This CDR3 has 15 residues. The DNA for the CDR3 is TGTGCCAGCAGCCACGGACGCATCTCTGGAAACACCATATATTTT. Translating it yields CASSHGRISGNTIYF.

The chain recombines TRBV7-2 with TRBJ2-7, with 12 nucleotides matching TRBD1. Germline V CDR1 and CDR2: SGHTA, FQGNSA. The CDR3 runs 15 residues. Trimming took 1 base from V and 6 from J; bases not matched to a gene: 4. For the CDR3, the DNA is TGTGCCAGCAGCTTAGAGGGGACAGGGGGCGCCGAGCAGTACTTC. Translation gives CASSLEGTGGAEQYF.

This clonotype came up a few times. The V call is TRBV14, the J call TRBJ2-7; D ambiguous. This CDR3 spans 14 amino acids. V dropped 4 bases and J dropped 3 bases, with 13 bases sitting between them. The germline CDR1 and CDR2 sequences are SGHDN and FVKESK. Here the CDR3 reads CASSLWSVYYEQYF. CDR3 DNA sequence: TGTGCCAGCAGCCTATGGAGTGTTTACTACGAGCAGTACTTC.

This sequence joins TRBV24-1 and TRBJ2-7, with unresolved D. This CDR3 comprises 15 residues. CDR1 KGHDR and CDR2 SFDVKD come from the germline V gene. The V gene lost 2 bases and the J gene lost 3 bases, with 13 bases spanning the gap. This CDR3 is CATSDSSSIGYEQYF. The CDR3 nucleotides read TGTGCCACCAGTGATTCCAGTTCTATTGGCTACGAGCAGTACTTC.

Sample share makes this clonotype medium-sized. The genes are TRBV24-1 and TRBJ2-5; no firm D call. Trimming took off 1 base at V and 5 bases at J, with 4 bases between the two ends. Germline lookup yields CDR1 KGHDR and CDR2 SFDVKD. The CDR3 length is 12 residues. The CDR3: CATSDFGETQYF. In DNA form, the CDR3 reads TGTGCCACCAGTGATTTTGGGGAGACCCAGTACTTC.

V gene TRBV24-1 combines with J gene TRBJ1-2, with TRBD1 matching over 12 bases. Germline CDR1 reads KGHDR; CDR2 reads SFDVKD. After removal of 9 bases from V and 8 bases from J, the junction contained 6 bases not matched to a gene. This CDR3 has 13 amino acids. The CDR3: CATRDRGLGGYTF. The CDR3, as DNA: TGTGCCACCCGGGACAGGGGGCTGGGGGGCTACACCTTC.

About this clonotype: Just one base apart from a much larger clone, this may be a read error. The chain has TRBV3-1 and TRBJ2-5, with 8 bases that match TRBD1. Per germline, CDR1 LGHDT and CDR2 YNNKEL (reference sequence). V was pared by 7 bases and J by 7 bases, with 8 bases of the junction left unmatched. The CDR3 contains 13 residues. The CDR3 region has the DNA TGTGCCAGCATACAGGGGGTTACGGGGACCCAGTACTTC. Amino acids: CASIQGVTGTQYF.

The chain links TRBV20-1 to TRBJ2-3, with TRBD2 matching over 14 bases. CDR1 and CDR2 (germline): DFQATT, SNEGSKA (reference sequence). This CDR3 comprises 16 residues. V dropped 2 bases and J dropped 3; count of bases not matched to a gene: 4. DNA for the CDR3: TGCAGTGCTAGACCGACTAGCGGGAGGGGGACAGATACGCAGTATTTT. Translation gives CSARPTSGRGTDTQYF.

This clonotype was recorded at least ten times. J is TRBJ1-2 and V is TRBV10-3, with D unclear. Germline-derived CDR1 and CDR2 are ENHRY and SYGVKD. The CDR3 runs to 12 residues. V shed 0 bases and J shed 4 bases, with 3 bases lying between them. CDR3 loop: CAISESSYGYTF. CDR3 bases: TGTGCCATCAGTGAGTCAAGCTATGGCTACACCTTC.

V and J are TRBV27 and TRBJ1-5, with D maybe TRBD1 (5 bases). The ends were cut back, 6 bases at V and 6 bases at J, with 15 bases in the middle. This CDR3 contains 14 residues. Germline CDR1 reads MNHEY; CDR2 reads SMNVEV (reference sequence). CDR3 in DNA: TGTGCCAGCAGAAGACAGTTTCGGAGTCAGCCCCAGCATTTT. Translated, it gives CASRRQFRSQPQHF.

As regards this clonotype: The germline gene is not matched at one end of the junction; a read error may be the cause. This chain joins TRBV5-8 and TRBJ2-7; D possibly corresponds to TRBD1 (5 bases). Germline loops: CDR1 SGHTS, CDR2 YDEGEE. The CDR3 loop spans 10 amino acids. As DNA, the CDR3 is TGTGCCAGCAGCTTGGGACAGTATAACTTC. Translating it yields CASSLGQYNF.

The V call is TRBV7-2, the J call TRBJ1-2, with D maybe TRBD1 (5 bases). The CDR3 is 13 amino acids. Trimming removed 2 bases at V and 3 bases at J, with 7 bases between. From germline, CDR1 is SGHTA and CDR2 FQGNSA. DNA for the CDR3: TGTGCCAGCAGCTTATTGGGGCACTATGGCTACACCTTC. It translates to CASSLLGHYGYTF. Filled out from reference TRBV7-2 and TRBJ1-2, the complete variable domain reads GAGVSQSPSNKVTEKGKDVELRCDPISGHTALYWYRQSLGQGLEFLIYFQGNSAPDKSGLPSDRFSAERTGGSVSTLTIQRTQQEDSAVYLCASSLLGHYGYTFGSGTRLTVV.

This clonotype has ten or more counts. V usage is TRBV29-1 and J usage is TRBJ2-7; 10 bases are a match to TRBD1. CDR1 and CDR2 (germline): SQVTM, ANQGSEA. The V and J ends lost 7 bases and 5 bases, in that order; junction bases with no gene match: 17. The CDR3 extends over 16 amino acids. The CDR3 region has the DNA TGCAGCGCCATTCACTCCCGGGACAGGGGTCGGGACGAGCAGTACTTC. Residues: CSAIHSRDRGRDEQYF.

Remarks on this clonotype: It may be a read error: a sequence one base away is much more abundant. CDR3 sequence (DNA): TGTGCCTGCAAGTCTAGCGGGGGGAACACCGGGGAGCTGTTTTTT. Translated: CACKSSGGNTGELFF. The J gene is TRBJ2-2, the V gene TRBV11-2, with 10 bases fitting TRBD2. CDR3 size: 15 residues. Germline values: CDR1 SGHAT, CDR2 FQNNGV. V lost 11 bases and J lost 1; bases outside the gene matches: 7.

The rearrangement links TRBV24-1 to TRBJ2-1; no definite D call. The CDR3 loop spans 12 amino acids. Germline CDR1 is KGHDR and CDR2 is SFDVKD. V lost 1 base, J lost 8 bases, and 5 bases lay in between. CDR3 coding DNA: TGTGCCACCAGTGATTTTGGGGATGAGCAGTTCTTC. Amino acid sequence: CATSDFGDEQFF.

This clonotype was seen more than once but under ten times. The V gene is TRBV7-8, the J gene TRBJ2-7; D is possibly TRBD1 or TRBD2 (5 bases each). This CDR3 spans 12 amino acids. The V end lost 5 bases, the J end lost 9 bases, and 14 bases lay between the germline ends. CDR1 SGHVS and CDR2 FQNEAQ come from the germline V gene. The CDR3 loop is CASSLGGTGQYF. CDR3 DNA: TGTGCCAGCAGCCTTGGGGGTACTGGGCAGTACTTC. The full variable domain, in which reference TRBV7-8 and TRBJ2-7 provide the parts outside the CDR3, is GAGVSQSPRYKVAKRGQDVALRCDPISGHVSLFWYQQALGQGPEFLTYFQNEAQLDKSGLPSDRFFAERPEGSVSTLKIQRTQQEDSAVYLCASSLGGTGQYFGPGTRLTVT.

Concerning this clonotype: Just one base apart from a much larger clone, this may be a read error. This sequence joins TRBV25-1 and TRBJ2-1, with D perhaps matching TRBD1 or TRBD2 (5 bases each). The CDR3 has 15 residues. Germline V gene data show CDR1 as MGHDK and CDR2 as SYGVNS. V was cut by 8 bases and J by 3 bases, with 17 bases left in between. The chain's CDR3 is CASGGTTGGYNEQFF. The CDR3 DNA sequence: TGTGCCAGCGGTGGGACGACTGGAGGCTACAATGAGCAGTTCTTC.

As regards this clonotype: One end of the junction is discordant with germline, which a read error may explain. This chain joins TRBV27 and TRBJ1-1, with 8 nucleotides matching TRBD1. Germline V gene lookup returns CDR1 MNHEY and CDR2 SMNVEV (reference sequence). This CDR3 has 15 amino acids. CDR3 residues: CASRRGQVGGTEVFF. CDR3 sequence (DNA): TGTGCCAGCAGAAGGGGACAGGTTGGGGGCACTGAAGTTTTCTTT.

CDR3 region: CAISQTGEGETQYF. As DNA, the CDR3 is TGTGCCATCAGCCAGACAGGGGAGGGGGAGACCCAGTACTTC. V gene TRBV10-3 combines with J gene TRBJ2-5; D is possibly TRBD1 (8 bases). CDR3 length: 14 residues. From germline, CDR1 is ENHRY and CDR2 SYGVKD. Trimming pared 6 bases from V and 5 bases from J, leaving 16 bases between.

The gene calls are TRBV2 and TRBJ2-1; D might be TRBD2 (5 bases). CDR1 and CDR2 (germline): SNHLY, FYNNEI. This CDR3 has 15 amino acids. V gave up 6 bases and J gave up 9 bases, with 21 bases separating them. The CDR3 loop is CASSLVMRERSEQFF. DNA for the CDR3: TGTGCCAGCAGCTTAGTTATGAGGGAGAGGAGTGAGCAGTTCTTC.

The V and J genes are TRBV20-1 and TRBJ2-1; 14 bases map to TRBD2. The CDR3 runs 18 residues. Trimming took 1 base from V and 8 from J; bases not matched to a gene: 13. Germline values: CDR1 DFQATT, CDR2 SNEGSKA (reference sequence). For the CDR3, the DNA is TGCAGTGCTAGAGCAATACCGACTAGCGGGGGGGTCGACTATGAGCAGTTCTTC. Its translation: CSARAIPTSGGVDYEQFF.